The present TCR beta chain was sequenced within a study of blood T cell repertoires in COVID-19. Study context: Material from acute and convalescent COVID-19 was sourced from the United States, Italy and Spain. T cells, B-cell-depleted T cells, or PBMCs supplied cDNA or gDNA.

Clones were read by immunoSEQ multiplex PCR, and TCRdb kept only the in-frame ones, dropping some. The table shows roughly 370,000 clones, with around nine tenths occurring only once. Germline CDR1 is SGHAT and CDR2 is FQNNGV. This CDR3 spans 12 amino acids. V lost 2 bases, J lost 8 bases, and 9 bases lay in between. The clonotype originates from a woman in her forties or fifties who had recovered from COVID-19. Material: PBMCs or T cells enriched from blood (not recorded which). V gene TRBV11-2 combines with J gene TRBJ1-1; D remains unclear. The CDR3 sequence is CASSLPPFEAFF. In nucleotides, the CDR3 is TGTGCCAGCAGCTTACCCCCATTCGAAGCTTTCTTT. The variable domain in full, completed from reference TRBV11-2 and TRBJ1-1, reads EAGVAQSPRYKIIEKRQSVAFWCNPISGHATLYWYQQILGQGPKLLIQFQNNGVVDDSQLPKDRFSAERLKGVDSTLKIQPAKLEDSAVYLCASSLPPFEAFFGQGTRLTVV.